A selection of T cell receptor beta chains follows, all from one sample in a study of cytomegalovirus exposure and HLA in healthy donors. This table comes from immunoSEQ multiplex PCR, and its TCRdb copy is limited to in-frame clones, with some not included. This sample has about 180,000 clones, with around nine tenths found just once. Sample: PBMCs. These TCRs come from a woman in her twenties or thirties in good health and CMV-seronegative. Each CDR3 is given with its conserved first and last residue. The order of the fields is D gene, clone size, J gene, V gene, CDR3 protein, CDR3 DNA. A D gene is named only where the DNA matches it firmly. The size of a clone is reported for some rows only, either as once, few or many, or as a class for expanded clones.

NA,NA,TRBJ1-1,TRBV11-2,CASSSRRETEAFF,TGTGCCAGCAGCTCACGGAGGGAGACTGAAGCTTTCTTT
NA,NA,TRBJ1-3,TRBV19,CASRAFGGAGNTIYF,TGTGCCAGTAGGGCGTTTGGAGGAGCTGGAAACACCATATATTTT
TRBD2,NA,TRBJ2-7,TRBV7-9,CASGGGLSYEQYF,TGTGCGTCCGGCGGGGGTTTATCCTACGAGCAGTACTTC
NA,NA,TRBJ2-3,TRBV5-1,CASSLSGTDTQYF,TGCGCCAGCAGCTTGAGCGGCACAGATACGCAGTATTTT
NA,many,TRBJ1-5,TRBV25-1,CASSAGGSNQPQHF,TGTGCCAGCAGTGCGGGAGGGAGCAATCAGCCCCAGCATTTT
NA,NA,TRBJ2-7,TRBV9,CASSAQGGGQSHEQYF,TGTGCCAGCAGCGCCCAAGGGGGGGGCCAATCCCACGAGCAGTACTTC
NA,few,TRBJ1-6,TRBV27,CASSLRTETSPLHF,TGTGCCAGCAGTTTAAGGACAGAAACTTCACCCCTCCACTTT
TRBD1,NA,TRBJ1-5,TRBV10-3,CAISDEGAHQPQHF,TGTGCCATCAGTGATGAGGGGGCGCATCAGCCCCAGCATTTT
NA,NA,TRBJ1-2,TRBV20-1,CSAREDNGYTF,TGCAGTGCTAGGGAAGACAATGGCTATACCTTC
NA,few,TRBJ1-5,TRBV10-3,CAIRTDKGVNQPQHF,TGTGCCATCAGGACGGACAAGGGGGTCAATCAGCCCCAGCATTTT
NA,NA,TRBJ2-2,TRBV5-1,CASNLGTGELFF,TGCGCCAGCAATCTCGGCACCGGGGAGCTGTTTTTT
NA,NA,TRBJ2-7,TRBV5-1,CASSFGGAPFEQYF,TGCGCCAGCAGCTTTGGGGGGGCACCCTTCGAGCAGTACTTC
TRBD2,once,TRBJ2-5,TRBV5-1,CASSAGLARETQYF,TGCGCCAGCAGCGCGGGACTAGCGAGGGAGACCCAGTACTTC
TRBD1,NA,TRBJ1-2,TRBV7-9,CASSPRTGLGQGYTF,TGTGCCAGCAGCCCAAGGACAGGGCTAGGTCAAGGCTACACCTTC
NA,NA,TRBJ2-1,TRBV7-8,CASSSGPWTAVLDFSYNEQFF,TGTGCCAGCAGCTCTGGGCCCTGGACAGCCGTATTGGACTTCTCCTACAATGAGCAGTTCTTC
NA,NA,TRBJ2-7,TRBV4-1,CASSQTEQGISSYEQYF,TGCGCCAGCAGCCAAACGGAGCAGGGGATTTCCTCCTACGAGCAGTACTTC
NA,NA,TRBJ1-3,TRBV6-6,CASSLGDSGNTIYF,TGTGCCAGCAGCCTCGGGGACTCTGGAAACACCATATATTTT
NA,NA,TRBJ2-5,TRBV7-2,CASSPTGAPQETQYF,TGTGCCAGCAGCCCCACTGGGGCCCCCCAAGAGACCCAGTACTTC
NA,NA,TRBJ1-4,TRBV29-1,CSVGTPATNEKLFF,TGCAGCGTGGGGACACCTGCAACTAATGAAAAACTGTTTTTT
TRBD1,once,TRBJ1-5,TRBV27,CASRQGSGNQPQHF,TGTGCCAGCAGACAGGGGTCGGGCAATCAGCCCCAGCATTTT
NA,NA,TRBJ2-5,TRBV2,CASSPTRKTQYF,TGTGCCAGCAGTCCTACGCGTAAGACCCAGTACTTC
TRBD2,NA,TRBJ2-2,TRBV27,CASSSSGGAFGELFF,TGTGCCAGCAGTTCTAGCGGGGGGGCTTTCGGGGAGCTGTTTTTT
NA,NA,TRBJ2-1,TRBV4-1,CASSPWGDEQFF,TGCGCCAGCAGCCCATGGGGAGATGAGCAGTTCTTC
TRBD1,NA,TRBJ2-7,TRBV11-2,CASRRTGDHYEQYF,TGTGCCAGCAGGAGGACAGGGGATCACTACGAGCAGTACTTC
TRBD1,NA,TRBJ1-6,TRBV27,CASSPQGSSYNSPLHF,TGTGCCAGCAGCCCACAGGGGAGCTCCTATAATTCACCCCTCCACTTT
NA,NA,TRBJ1-6,TRBV27,CASSFTGMDNSPLHF,TGTGCCAGCAGTTTTACAGGGATGGATAATTCACCCCTCCACTTT
TRBD1,NA,TRBJ1-6,TRBV7-2,CASSLVPGQGGSPLHF,TGTGCCAGCAGCTTAGTGCCGGGACAGGGAGGTTCACCCCTCCACTTT
NA,NA,TRBJ1-2,TRBV11-2,CASSLVVRSRVNGYTF,TGTGCCAGCAGCTTAGTTGTCCGGAGCAGGGTGAATGGCTACACCTTC
NA,NA,TRBJ2-2,TRBV30,CAWSVVLQAANTGELFF,TGTGCCTGGAGTGTAGTCTTACAGGCCGCGAACACCGGGGAGCTGTTTTTT
TRBD2,NA,TRBJ2-3,TRBV4-2,CASSLELAFDTDTQYF,TGTGCCAGCAGCCTCGAACTAGCGTTTGACACAGATACGCAGTATTTT
NA,NA,TRBJ1-2,TRBV4-2,CASSQEKTGNANYGYTF,TGTGCCAGCAGCCAAGAGAAAACCGGGAATGCTAACTATGGCTACACCTTC
TRBD2,NA,TRBJ2-2,TRBV2,CATYSGLAGTGELFF,TGTGCCACCTACTCGGGACTAGCGGGGACCGGGGAGCTGTTTTTT
NA,few,TRBJ1-5,TRBV4-1,CASSQPGLQPQHF,TGCGCCAGCAGCCAGCCGGGACTTCAGCCCCAGCATTTT
TRBD2,NA,TRBJ2-1,TRBV6-1,CASVLGTSTYNEQFF,TGTGCCAGTGTTTTAGGGACTAGCACCTACAATGAGCAGTTCTTC
TRBD1,once,TRBJ1-4,TRBV18,CASSPTTGSHEKLFF,TGTGCCAGCTCACCGACGACAGGGTCTCATGAAAAACTGTTTTTT
TRBD1,NA,TRBJ2-2,TRBV5-1,CASSLGQGETGELFF,TGCGCCAGCAGTTTGGGACAGGGGGAGACCGGGGAGCTGTTTTTT
TRBD1,NA,TRBJ1-2,TRBV5-1,CASRQGQGKGYGYTF,TGCGCCAGCAGACAGGGACAGGGCAAGGGCTATGGCTACACCTTC
NA,NA,TRBJ2-7,TRBV7-2,CASSFLQWGSSYEQYF,TGTGCCAGCAGCTTTCTCCAGTGGGGCAGTTCCTACGAGCAGTACTTC
NA,NA,TRBJ1-4,TRBV27,CASSSRGSDEKLFF,TGTGCCAGCAGTTCTCGGGGGTCGGATGAAAAACTGTTTTTT
NA,NA,TRBJ1-3,TRBV6-6,CASRTGQVGNTIYF,TGTGCCAGCCGGACGGGACAAGTTGGAAACACCATATATTTT
NA,few,TRBJ1-6,TRBV2,CASSGEGSPLHF,TGTGCCAGCAGTGGGGAGGGATCACCCCTCCACTTT
TRBD2,NA,TRBJ2-7,TRBV5-1,CASSQAGPSGAGEQYF,TGCGCCAGCAGCCAGGCGGGTCCTAGCGGGGCCGGCGAGCAGTACTTC
NA,NA,TRBJ2-3,TRBV4-1,CASSQDVSPSGDTQYF,TGCGCCAGCAGCCAAGATGTCTCGCCGAGTGGAGATACGCAGTATTTT
NA,NA,TRBJ2-1,TRBV29-1,CSVGRIGNEQFF,TGCAGCGTTGGGAGGATAGGGAATGAGCAGTTCTTC
NA,NA,TRBJ2-1,TRBV11-2,CASSDAASVGSYNEQFF,TGTGCCAGCAGCGATGCCGCTAGCGTTGGGTCCTACAATGAGCAGTTCTTC
NA,NA,TRBJ1-2,TRBV9,CASSVSGNIEGNYGYTF,TGTGCCAGCAGCGTATCTGGCAATATCGAGGGCAACTATGGCTACACCTTC
NA,NA,TRBJ2-1,TRBV2,CASSELGGPVNEQFF,TGTGCCAGCAGTGAATTGGGGGGGCCGGTGAATGAGCAGTTCTTC
TRBD1,NA,TRBJ2-3,TRBV2,CASTGRDRTSDTQYF,TGTGCCAGCACCGGCCGGGACAGGACATCAGATACGCAGTATTTT
TRBD1,NA,TRBJ2-7,TRBV23-1,CASTGTGGGEQYF,TGCGCCAGCACCGGGACAGGGGGGGGCGAGCAGTACTTC
NA,NA,TRBJ1-1,TRBV14,CASAEGLWTEAFF,TGTGCCAGTGCGGAGGGCTTATGGACTGAAGCTTTCTTT
TRBD1,NA,TRBJ2-2,TRBV4-1,CASSQDGGGTGTGELFF,TGCGCCAGCAGCCAAGATGGAGGAGGGACAGGGACCGGGGAGCTGTTTTTT
TRBD1,NA,TRBJ1-2,TRBV19,CASSMTIFRQGIYGYTF,TGTGCCAGTAGTATGACTATTTTCAGACAGGGCATCTATGGCTACACCTTC